The subject of this entry is one T cell receptor beta chain. Its antigen is not identified. Every bit of the isolated RNA underwent reverse transcription, so sequencing read expressed TCRB transcripts. The protocol was immunoSEQ multiplex PCR, while the TCRdb copy is restricted to in-frame clones and leaves out a portion. The sample has hundreds of thousands of clones; 13% are singletons. This record comes from a study of beta chain features in type 1 diabetes. Turning to the study itself: Healthy donors resembled patients in age, gender and cell yields.

Germline assignment: CDR1 SGHRS and CDR2 YFSETQ. V shed 4 bases, J shed 2 bases, and the junction held 5 bases outside the gene matches. This CDR3 region has 16 residues. Naive, central memory, regulatory and stem cell-like memory cells within the CD4+ compartment were sorted using CD45RO/CCR7/CD25/CD127/CD95/CD27. Study observations and caveats: Within the patient group, naive, central memory and Treg TCRB repertoires appeared more similar to each other than within healthy donors. When Type 1 diabetes patients were examined, their TCRB CDR3s proved moderately but significantly shorter in all four CD4+ subsets.

Input material: naive CD4+ T cells from blood. V usage is TRBV5-1 and J usage is TRBJ2-3; 12 bases are shared with TRBD2. This clonotype was obtained from a man between 18 and 35 years old with type 1 diabetes. The CDR3 DNA follows: TGCGCCAGCAGCGCTAGGACTAGCGGGGTCACAGATACGCAGTATTTT. Amino acid sequence: CASSARTSGVTDTQYF.